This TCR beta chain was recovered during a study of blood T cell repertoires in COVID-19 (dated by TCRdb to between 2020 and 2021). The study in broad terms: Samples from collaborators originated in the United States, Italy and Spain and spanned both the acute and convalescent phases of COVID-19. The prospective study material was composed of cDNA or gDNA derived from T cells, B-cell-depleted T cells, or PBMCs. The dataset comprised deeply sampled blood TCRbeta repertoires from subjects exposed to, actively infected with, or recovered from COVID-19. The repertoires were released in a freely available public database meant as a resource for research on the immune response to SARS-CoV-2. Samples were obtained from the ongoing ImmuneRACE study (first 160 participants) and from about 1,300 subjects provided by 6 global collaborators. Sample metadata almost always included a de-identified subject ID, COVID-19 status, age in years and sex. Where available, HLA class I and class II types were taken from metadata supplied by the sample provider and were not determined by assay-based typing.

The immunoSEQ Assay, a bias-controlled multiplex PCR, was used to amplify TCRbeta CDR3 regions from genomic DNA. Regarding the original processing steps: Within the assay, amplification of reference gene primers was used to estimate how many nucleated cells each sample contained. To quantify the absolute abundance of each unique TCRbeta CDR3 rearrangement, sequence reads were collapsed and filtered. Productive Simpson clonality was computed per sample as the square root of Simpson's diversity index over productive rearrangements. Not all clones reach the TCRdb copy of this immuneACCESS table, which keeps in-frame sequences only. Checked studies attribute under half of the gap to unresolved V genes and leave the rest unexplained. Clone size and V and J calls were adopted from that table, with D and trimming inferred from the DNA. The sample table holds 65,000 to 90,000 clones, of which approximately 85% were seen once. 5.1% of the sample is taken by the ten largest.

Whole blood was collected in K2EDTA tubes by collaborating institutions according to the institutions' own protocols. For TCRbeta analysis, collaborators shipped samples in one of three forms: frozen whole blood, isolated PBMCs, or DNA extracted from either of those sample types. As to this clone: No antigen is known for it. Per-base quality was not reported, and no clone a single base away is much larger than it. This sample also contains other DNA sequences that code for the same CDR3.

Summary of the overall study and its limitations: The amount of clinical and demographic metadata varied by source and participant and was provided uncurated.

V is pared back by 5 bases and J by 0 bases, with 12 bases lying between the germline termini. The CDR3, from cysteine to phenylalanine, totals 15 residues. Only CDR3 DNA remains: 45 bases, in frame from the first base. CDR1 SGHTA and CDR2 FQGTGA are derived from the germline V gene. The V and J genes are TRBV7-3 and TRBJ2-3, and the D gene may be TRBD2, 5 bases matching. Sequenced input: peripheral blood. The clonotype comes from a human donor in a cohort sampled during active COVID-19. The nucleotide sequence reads TGTGCCAGCAGCCGAGCCGGAGGAAGCACAGATACGCAGTATTTT. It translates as CASSRAGGSTDTQYF. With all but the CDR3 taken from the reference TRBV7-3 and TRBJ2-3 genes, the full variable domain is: GAGVSQTPSNKVTEKGKYVELRCDPISGHTALYWYRQSLGQGPEFLIYFQGTGAADDSGLPNDRFFAVRPEGSVSTLKIQRTERGDSAVYLCASSRAGGSTDTQYFGPGTRLTVL.